This T cell receptor (beta chain) was identified during a study of cytomegalovirus exposure and HLA in healthy donors (dated by TCRdb to about 2017). Study-wide context: An earlier analysis of roughly 570 of the donors reported 250 to 350 Gb of sequence data and around 120 million unique TCR beta sequences obtained from about 200 million T cells. Genome-wide SNP genotypes for about 60% of the roughly 670 donors were used in a later genetic analysis, which treated that subset as a discovery cohort. To predict cytomegalovirus infection status, the study brought together high-throughput TCR immunosequencing, statistical association of individual TCRs with disease status, and machine learning. The T cell repertoires of 666 subjects were profiled by immunosequencing and related to cytomegalovirus serostatus. All discovery cohort repertoires had been generated on a single sequencing platform. An early release covering 550 to 700 HLA-typed donors comprised roughly 300 gigabases of sequencing data and tens of millions of unique TCR sequences. In addition to the first cohort of approximately 650 subjects, a separate validation cohort of around 110 different subjects was used. To study patterns of TCR occurrence, a later analysis re-analyzed previously published TCR beta repertoires from 650 to 750 donors and added high-resolution HLA genotyping. The aim of the study was to test whether cataloging public T cell receptors could identify signatures of past pathogen exposure. Rather than using new phenotypic data, the later analysis identified candidate immune exposures from TCR beta sequences and from how often those sequences occurred across donors. Among some 400 genotyped donors of the cohort, an average of approximately 220,000 unique TCR beta nucleotide sequences was sequenced per donor, of which about 19% were non-productive. Both class I and class II loci were covered by HLA typing, at four-digit resolution. Among the roughly 430 genotyped donors, 81% belonged to the genetic ancestry cluster associated with self-reported Caucasian donors. Several DR-DQ haplotypes were handled as single units for association and clustering because linkage in the cohort was strong. Alongside the repertoire data, information on donor age, sex, ethnicity and CMV serostatus was compiled. In an earlier analysis of 587 of the donors, high-throughput TCR beta sequencing was used to judge whether each TCR beta V gene segment behaved as functional or pseudogenic. Typing coverage varied by locus: roughly 620-630 donors for A, B, C, DRB1 and DQB1; more than 500 for DQA1; 606 for DPA1; around 490 for DPB1.

Results and caveats for the whole study, not just this receptor: A cluster of highly shared sequence variants was judged likely to be a technical artifact of the sequencing pipeline. An earlier analysis of around 500 of the donors showed that most TCR beta V segments appeared in productive rearrangements either about 87% or about 30% of the time, which broadly matched IMGT annotations. In a later analysis, the rate of TCR association differed among HLA loci, with DRB1 alleles having the most associated TCRs and HLA-C alleles having the fewest. HLA typing was unavailable for some donors at each locus, so association tests used only the typed subset. A total of about 180 TCR beta chains were listed by the study as associated with cytomegalovirus. The classifier was reported to diagnose cytomegalovirus status with high specificity and sensitivity in both the original and validation cohorts. When HLA alleles, especially DR and DQ, strongly co-occurred, attributing TCR associations to individual alleles was difficult. A later analysis found that HLA-associated TCR beta chains were more clonally expanded and had lower generation probabilities than equally common non-associated chains. Sequencing depth was assumed to be roughly uniform across donors in the presence/absence analyses, though that assumption may not hold. According to a later analysis, parvovirus B19, influenza, CMV and Epstein-Barr virus appeared linked to several top co-occurrence clusters. A further reported finding was that TCR beta sequences accurately predicted the HLA-A and HLA-B alleles for most subjects in the first cohort. Some IMGT-functional V segments, including TRBV6-2 and TRBV6-3, could not be distinguished by the 87-base-pair reads and were therefore excluded. Because counts were too low, around 17 rarely observed V segments, including chromosome 9 orphons, were left out of the earlier analysis of some 600 of the donors. While some public TCRs were present in many individuals, most TCR sequences turned up only very rarely across donors. In a later analysis, some 18,000 TCR beta sequences were associated with specific HLA alleles at a false discovery rate of 0.05. V-gene and J-gene trimming of TCR beta chains was associated with a missense DCLRE1C variant in a later genetic analysis, and the association was replicated in an independent cohort. Most CMV-associated TCR beta chains appeared to be HLA-restricted in a later analysis, and the HLA associations seemed to be driven largely by CMV exposure. Linkage disequilibrium might explain the correlated functional status among segregating V segments, but an unknown experimental factor could not be excluded. In this cohort, only TCR beta chains were sequenced, and detectable features were limited by the absence of alpha or paired-chain data. In vitro tests confirmed that a few of the cytomegalovirus-associated TCR beta chains recognize cytomegalovirus antigens. The only immune exposure information available for the cohort was CMV serostatus. It was suggested by the authors that the approach could potentially be generalized to other disease states and immunological phenotypes. According to a later genetic analysis, donors in an Asian-associated ancestry cluster had fewer N-insertions in productive TCRs than the roughly 700-donor mean.

Worth noting for this clone: The specificity of this receptor is unknown.

The library relied on the immunoSEQ multiplex PCR assay. For the multiplex PCR, a mixture combining 60 forward primers for TCR Vbeta segments and 13 reverse primers for TCR Jbeta segments was used. The CDR3 region of rearranged TCR beta genes was amplified from genomic DNA by a multiplex PCR assay. The Illumina HiSeq System was used to sequence the amplified TCR beta libraries as 87-base-pair reads. On the study's bioinformatics: In a later analysis, tens of millions of unique TCR beta chains were counted across the roughly 610 repertoires, and roughly 10 million of these chains were shared by at least two donors. To remove PCR and sequencing errors, raw reads were error-corrected and collapsed into unique sequences using a nearest-neighbor algorithm that merged closely related sequences. Alignment of CDR3 sequences to IMGT reference sequences was used to assign V, D and J gene segments. For a sequence to be retained, a match of at least six nucleotides to both a V gene segment and a J gene segment was required. Rearrangements were called productive when the CDR3 lacked stop codons and stayed in frame with V and J; all others were non-productive. CDR3 was defined according to IMGT convention as the region running from the second conserved V-encoded cysteine to the conserved J-encoded phenylalanine. The earlier analysis of roughly 590 of the donors excluded sequences that lacked an unambiguous match to a single V gene segment. An earlier analysis of some 610 of the donors called V segments functional above 56.7% productive rearrangements and segregating when the between-donor standard deviation exceeded 5%. To diagnose cytomegalovirus status from the catalog of TCR beta chain sequences, a statistical classification framework was built. V and J gene assignment, in a later analysis, came from comparing TCR nucleotide sequences with IMGT/GENE-DB human TR gene sequences. In a later analysis, CDR3 sequences and most-parsimonious VDJ recombination scenarios were assigned using the TCRdist pipeline. In a later analysis, every TCR beta chain was defined by the combination of its CDR3 amino acid sequence and its V-gene family, and reads without a unique V-gene family were dropped. To address suspected cross-contamination and a sequencing artifact, a later analysis removed a few hundred highly shared, low-generation-probability nucleotide sequences. For each public chain, a later analysis derived a clonal expansion index from normalized ranks of inferred template counts within each repertoire. In a later analysis, generation probabilities were computed with a VDJ recombination model fitted to out-of-frame rearrangements, and the resulting probabilities were checked against IGoR. A later analysis scored TCR-TCR, TCR-HLA and TCR-CMV co-occurrence with hypergeometric tests, applying a repertoire-size bias correction to TCR pairs. In a later analysis, false discovery rates were estimated by permuting HLA or CMV assignments 20 times. In a later analysis, co-occurring TCRs were grouped using DBSCAN, and TCRdist sequence similarity was added for clustering within HLA-allele-positive subsets. Co-occurrence clustering excluded repertoires with fewer than 30,000 or more than 120,000 public chains, plus five with anomalous nucleotide sharing. TCRdb provides this immuneACCESS table in a form limited to in-frame rearrangements. Some clones are lacking; in checked studies, under half of them reflect an unresolved V gene, and why the rest are absent is not known. Clone size and the V and J calls come from that table; the DNA yielded D and trimming. The sample table on file contains just over 200,000 clones. The ten largest account for about 1% of the sample.

The cohort was made up of 650 to 700 healthy bone marrow donors. All cohort members were sampled while nominally healthy, although unrecorded immune exposures were likely present. The donor tested CMV seropositive, placing the donor among the 290 or so seropositive members of the cohort. A peripheral blood sample was provided by each donor, and peripheral blood mononuclear cells were used for TCR beta sequencing. Genomic DNA was extracted from the blood cell samples with the Qiagen DNeasy Blood Extraction Kit. V and J lose 2 bases and 0 bases, and a span of 10 bases separates them. From the cysteine through the phenylalanine, the CDR3 covers 16 amino acids. CDR3 DNA is the only sequence kept; it has 48 bases, read in frame from the first base. Via the germline V gene (reference sequence), CDR1 is LNHDA and CDR2 SQIVND.

The clonotype comes from a girl aged 2-10 years in good health and CMV-seropositive. The source material was PBMCs. The rearrangement combines TRBV19 with TRBJ1-4, with the D gene call left open. The nucleotides read TGTGCCAGTAGTATACTGGGCTCTGCAACTAATGAAAAACTGTTTTTT. This yields the protein CASSILGSATNEKLFF.